This T cell receptor (beta chain) was identified in a study of human T cells and chemical hapten exposure. Whole-study findings and limits: Clustering by CDR3 similarity yielded significantly more large clusters from expanded TCRs than controls. PT1 expanded TCR counts correlated positively with patch test score.

Time point reported: patch test 2, 6 weeks after DPC sensitization. Stated treatment: therapeutic diphenylcyclopropenone sensitization with weekly scalp DPC. Blood sampling preceded each patch test application. This clonotype came up many times. Its cognate antigen is unknown. The library attached unique molecular identifiers to individual cDNA molecules. TCRdb re-called the RACE reads with MiXCR, one entry per CDR3 protein. This table has 110,000 to 150,000 distinct CDR3 sequences, 10% to 15% appearing once. Sequenced here: whole blood, sampled in connection with sensitization to the hapten diphenylcyclopropenone (DPC). The TCR sequence derives from a woman aged 45-65 years with alopecia areata. Some clones in this sample may be carry-over from other donors' samples.

The CDR3: CASSSPTFEAFF. CDR3 nucleotides: TGTGCCAGCAGTTCCCCGACGTTTGAAGCTTTCTTT. The genes are TRBV6-5 and TRBJ1-1; D is unresolved. V lost 4 bases, J lost 7 bases, and 10 bases lay in between. The CDR3 spans 12 residues. The germline V gene has CDR1 MNHEY and CDR2 SVGAGI.